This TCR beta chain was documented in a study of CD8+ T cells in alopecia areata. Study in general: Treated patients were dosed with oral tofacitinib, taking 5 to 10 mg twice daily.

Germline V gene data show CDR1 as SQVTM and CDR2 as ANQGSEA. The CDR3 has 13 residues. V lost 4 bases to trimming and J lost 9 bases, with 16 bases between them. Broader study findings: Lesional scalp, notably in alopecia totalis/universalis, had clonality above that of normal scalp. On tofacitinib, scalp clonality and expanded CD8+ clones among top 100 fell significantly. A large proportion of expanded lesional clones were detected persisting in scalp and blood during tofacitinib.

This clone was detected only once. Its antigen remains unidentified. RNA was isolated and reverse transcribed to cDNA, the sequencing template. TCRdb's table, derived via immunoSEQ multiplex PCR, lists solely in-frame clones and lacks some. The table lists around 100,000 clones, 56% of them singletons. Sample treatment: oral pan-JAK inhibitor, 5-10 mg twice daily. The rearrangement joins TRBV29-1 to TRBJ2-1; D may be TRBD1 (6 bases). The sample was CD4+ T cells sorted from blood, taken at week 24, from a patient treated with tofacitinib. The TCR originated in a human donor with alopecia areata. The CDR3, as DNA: TGCAGCGTTGGGGCAGGGGCTGCTAGTGAGCAGTTCTTC. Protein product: CSVGAGAASEQFF.